The TCR beta chain described here comes from a study of cytomegalovirus exposure and HLA in healthy donors. Looking at the study overall: Earlier sequencing of some 170 million T cells yielded nearly 120 million unique TCR beta sequences. Study-wide points: When analyzed later, a missense DCLRE1C variant was found to be linked to TCR beta V- and J-gene trimming.

As concerns this clone: The antigen is not known.

PCR primers comprised 60 Vbeta and 13 Jbeta primers. Some clones are missing from TCRdb's copy, which holds only in-frame ones; the method was immunoSEQ multiplex PCR. The profile shows 210,000 or so clones, nearly 80% of them singletons. Germline values: CDR1 SGHDT, CDR2 YYEEEE. This CDR3 comprises 13 residues. V lost 5 bases and J lost 4, with 13 bases in between. Source material: PBMCs. This TCR derives from a man younger than 35 in good health and CMV-seronegative. The rearrangement joins TRBV5-6 to TRBJ2-7, with a tentative D call TRBD2 (6 bases). CDR3 sequence (DNA): TGTGCCAGCAGAGGAGGGGCAGCGTACGAGCAGTACTTC. Its protein product is CASRGGAAYEQYF.